Listed below are T cell receptor beta chains from one sample, sequenced in a study of T cell repertoires in cytomegalovirus infection. MiXCR, applied by TCRdb to the reads, yields one record per CDR3 protein. Of over 300,000 distinct CDR3 sequences in the sample, roughly 17% were seen once. The sample taken for sequencing was PBMCs. These receptor sequences come from a human donor in good health (CMV status not recorded). Some clones in this sample may be carry-over from other donors' samples. Each CDR3 is given with its conserved first and last residue. The D gene is left open where the match is weak. The listing skips clone size in some rows; elsewhere it reads once, few, many or a size class.

j_gene,d_gene,v_gene,abundance,CDR3aa,CDR3nt
TRBJ2-4,TRBD2,TRBV20-1,few,CSARGTSGAVWGIQYF,TGCAGCGCCCGCGGGACTAGCGGGGCTGTGTGGGGCATTCAGTACTTC
TRBJ2-7,.,TRBV7-2,many,CASTLGLGMGEQYF,TGTGCCAGCACCTTAGGACTGGGTATGGGGGAGCAGTACTTC
TRBJ2-1,.,TRBV28,many,CASQRAGSYNEQFF,TGTGCCAGCCAAAGGGCGGGGTCCTACAATGAGCAGTTCTTC
TRBJ2-7,.,TRBV7-2,many,CASSLEAGLSYEQYF,TGTGCCAGCAGCTTAGAGGCGGGCCTCTCCTACGAGCAGTACTTC
TRBJ1-6,.,TRBV5-1,.,CASSRESNSPLHF,TGCGCCAGCAGCCGGGAGAGTAATTCACCCCTCCACTTT
TRBJ1-6,TRBD1,TRBV27,many,CASSFDRGESPLHF,TGTGCCAGCAGTTTCGACAGGGGAGAGTCACCCCTCCACTTT
TRBJ2-6,TRBD1,TRBV24-1,.,CATSGTGDIANVLTF,TGTGCCACCTCCGGGACAGGGGATATCGCCAACGTCCTGACTTTC
TRBJ2-7,.,TRBV7-2,.,CASSLAGRGGEQYF,TGTGCCAGCAGCTTAGCGGGCAGGGGAGGCGAGCAGTACTTC
TRBJ2-7,.,TRBV7-6,many,CASSDGGSGEQYF,TGTGCCAGCAGCGACGGAGGCTCGGGCGAGCAGTACTTC
TRBJ2-1,.,TRBV7-2,many,CASSLVLGLSYNEQFF,TGTGCCAGCAGCTTAGTTTTGGGCCTCTCCTACAATGAGCAGTTCTTC
TRBJ2-5,TRBD2,TRBV5-4,once,CASTLGLAGGRETQYF,TGTGCCAGCACCCTGGGACTAGCGGGGGGCCGGGAGACCCAGTACTTC
TRBJ2-7,.,TRBV28,few,CASSSSLKVEQYF,TGTGCCAGCAGTTCCTCCCTCAAGGTCGAGCAGTACTTC
TRBJ2-1,TRBD2,TRBV5-1,.,CASSSTSGGSDEQFF,TGCGCCAGCAGCTCCACTAGCGGGGGGTCCGATGAGCAGTTCTTC